This T cell receptor (beta chain) was observed in a study of T cells in narcolepsy. There are 16 residues in the CDR3. Germline V lookup: CDR1 LNHDA, CDR2 SQIVND (reference sequence). Trimming took 5 bases from V and 3 from J; bases not matched to a gene: 9. The repertoire was sequenced with immunoSEQ multiplex PCR; TCRdb's copy has only in-frame clones and lacks some. The top ten clones hold approximately 0.71% of a sample with about 25,000 clones, roughly 80% of them seen once. The table lists this clone with a few counts. The chain joins TRBV19 to TRBJ1-1; 10 bases align to TRBD1. This clonotype originated in a human donor with narcolepsy. Sequencing was carried out using CD45RA- memory CD4+ T cells from PBMCs. For the CDR3, the DNA is TGTGCCAGTAGTCACCGACAGGGGGCCTCACACACTGAAGCTTTCTTT. As protein: CASSHRQGASHTEAFF.